Detailed here is one T cell receptor beta chain. Its antigen is still unknown. This record belongs to a study of T-cell reconstitution after alpha-beta-depleted transplantation in children. Study-wide findings and caveats: Reported findings indicate that, about two months after transplant, alpha-beta T cells came from several hundred expanded clones, which were derived from non-depleted graft cells. Hyperexpanded clones declined; after one year, newly produced T cells mostly supplied diversity. Some patients' high day-60 TCRbeta diversity was attributed to recipient cells surviving conditioning.

Deletions cut 6 bases from V and 0 bases from J, with 21 bases between. The CDR3 has 18 residues. Germline-derived CDR1 and CDR2 are SNHLY and FYNNEI. It was with unique molecular identifiers that the TCRbeta library was prepared. TCRdb redid the calling of the PCR reads with MiXCR, one entry per CDR3 protein. This sample has about 980,000 distinct CDR3 sequences; roughly 29% occur once, and the top ten carry 28%. The V call is TRBV2, the J call TRBJ2-1, with D perhaps TRBD1 or TRBD2 (5 bases each). The sequence was obtained from a boy younger than two who had a stem cell transplant for SCID, so the T cells may come from the graft donor. The sequences come from PBMCs, mostly from graft donor cells, collected 360 days after TCRalphabeta/CD19-depleted stem cell transplant. The CDR3 DNA is TGTGCCAGCAGCAAGACTACCGGGACGCCGAGCTCCTACAATGAGCAGTTCTTC. The encoded protein is CASSKTTGTPSSYNEQFF.